This passage covers 15 T cell receptor beta chains from one sample sequenced in a study of T cells in Graves' hyperthyroidism and ophthalmopathy. It was RNA transcripts that yielded the amplified TCR beta CDR3 regions. HTBI primers were the set used in a first-round RT-PCR of the TCR CDR3. MiXCR, applied by TCRdb to the multiplex PCR reads, yields one record per CDR3 protein. This sample yields about half a million distinct CDR3 sequences, of which around a quarter are seen a single time; 10% to 12% belongs to the top ten. Input material: blood. The origin of the receptors is a woman aged 25-40 years with Graves' ophthalmopathy.

This clonotype has a count of ten or more. The V call is TRBV29-1, the J call TRBJ1-1; D is undetermined. Between the trimmed V and J ends, which lost 3 bases and 0 bases, there was a span of 11 bases. This CDR3 region has 14 residues. Germline CDR1 reads SQVTM; CDR2 reads ANQGSEA. This chain's CDR3 is CSVDVITVNTEAFF. As DNA, the CDR3 is TGCAGCGTTGACGTTATTACAGTGAACACTGAAGCTTTCTTT.

This clonotype was detected ten times or more. J is TRBJ1-2 and V is TRBV29-1; tentative D call: TRBD1 (6 bases). This CDR3 is 13 amino acids long. Germline V gene lookup returns CDR1 SQVTM and CDR2 ANQGSEA. Trimming left V 2 bases short and J 6 bases short, with 13 bases between. This CDR3 reads CSVETGRLNGYTF. CDR3 coding DNA: TGCAGCGTTGAAACAGGGAGGCTTAATGGCTACACCTTC.

This clonotype was seen at least ten times. The chain joins TRBV18 to TRBJ1-1; D is uncertain. Germline CDR1 is KGHSH and CDR2 is LQKENI. V lost 1 base, J lost 2 bases, and 11 bases lay in between. This CDR3 spans 15 amino acids. CDR3 region: CASSPREGVNTEAFF. Written as DNA, the CDR3 is TGTGCCAGCTCACCACGGGAGGGCGTAAACACTGAAGCTTTCTTT.

Only one count was recorded for this clonotype. The rearrangement uses TRBV28 and TRBJ2-7; D unclear. V was trimmed by 5 bases and J by 0 bases, leaving 17 bases between them. In germline, CDR1 is MDHEN, CDR2 SYDVKM. The CDR3 covers 16 residues. CDR3 loop: CASSPWALKGSYEQYF. The CDR3 DNA follows: TGTGCCAGCAGTCCCTGGGCTCTGAAGGGCTCCTACGAGCAGTACTTC.

This clonotype was seen repeatedly, ten times or more. The genes are TRBV12-3 or TRBV12-4 and TRBJ2-7; TRBD1 aligns across 9 bases. V lost 5 bases and J lost 4; bases outside the gene matches: 9. This CDR3 spans 15 amino acids. This chain's CDR3 is CASSESGTGPYEQYF. Written as DNA, the CDR3 is TGTGCCAGCAGTGAATCCGGGACAGGGCCATACGAGCAGTACTTC.

This clonotype was seen more than once but under ten times. This rearrangement joins TRBV25-1 to TRBJ1-3; no firm D call. V lost 0 bases, J lost 0 bases, and 12 bases lay in between. CDR3 length: 17 residues. Germline-derived CDR1 and CDR2 are MGHDK and SYGVNS. The CDR3, as DNA: TGTGCCAGCAGTGAATATGGGTTGGGGAGCTCTGGAAACACCATATATTTT. Residues: CASSEYGLGSSGNTIYF.

This clonotype was seen a few times. This chain links TRBV6-5 with TRBJ1-1, with D perhaps TRBD1 (5 bases). The CDR3 spans 14 residues. V was clipped by 2 bases and J by 10 bases, with 17 bases between them. Germline V gene lookup returns CDR1 MNHEY and CDR2 SVGAGI. CDR3 coding DNA: TGTGCCAGCAGTTACCAGGCTTCGACAGTAGGAGCTTTCTTT. Translation: CASSYQASTVGAFF.

Many counts were recorded for this clonotype. The chain carries TRBV4-1 and TRBJ1-2; tentatively, D is TRBD1 (6 bases). The CDR3 has 15 amino acids. Germline assignment: CDR1 MGHRA and CDR2 YSYEKL. With 0 bases removed from V and 4 bases from J, the gap between germline ends came to 12 bases. The CDR3 nucleotides are TGCGCCAGCAGCCAAGATCCTGGCAGGGGCTATGGCTACACCTTC. Its translation is CASSQDPGRGYGYTF.

This clonotype was seen a few times. This chain joins TRBV29-1 and TRBJ1-1; D is perhaps TRBD1 (6 bases). The V and J ends lost 6 bases and 1 base respectively, with 12 bases between them. The CDR3 spans 13 residues. CDR1 SQVTM and CDR2 ANQGSEA come from the germline V gene. CDR3 nucleotides: TGCAGCGTACGACAGGATCCGAACACTGAAGCTTTCTTT. Its translation is CSVRQDPNTEAFF. The full variable domain, in which reference TRBV29-1 and TRBJ1-1 provide the parts outside the CDR3, is SAVISQKPSRDICQRGTSLTIQCQVDSQVTMMFWYRQQPGQSLTLIATANQGSEATYESGFVIDKFPISRPNLTFSTLTVSNMSPEDSSIYLCSVRQDPNTEAFFGQGTRLTVV.

As regards this clonotype: Lacking the conserved final phenylalanine or tryptophan, this CDR3 likely reflects a read error. Here the CDR3 DNA reads TGTGCCAGCAGCGACTCGGATGGGGTTTGGAATCAGCCCCAGCATTGT. It is translated as CASSDSDGVWNQPQHC. The chain carries TRBV11-1 and TRBJ1-5; no clear D gene. This CDR3 contains 16 residues. With 5 bases removed from V and 4 bases from J, the gap between germline ends came to 18 bases. The germline V gene encodes CDR1 SGHAT and CDR2 FQDESV (reference sequence).

This clonotype occurred many times. The chain carries TRBV4-2 and TRBJ1-2; D is ambiguous. The CDR3 covers 15 residues. Trimming took off 0 bases at V and 4 bases at J, with 12 bases between the two ends. Per germline, CDR1 LGHNA and CDR2 YNFKEQ. The CDR3 loop is CASSQDRHILYGYTF. CDR3 sequence (DNA): TGTGCCAGCAGCCAAGATCGACACATCCTCTATGGCTACACCTTC.

This clonotype was seen ten or more times. Mismatch with germline at one junction end may stem from a read error. The chain recombines TRBV12-3 or TRBV12-4 with TRBJ1-3, with D unclear. The CDR3 is 12 residues long. CDR3 nucleotides: TGTGCCAGCAGTTCTTCTGGAAGCACCATATATTTT. This codes for CASSSSGSTIYF.

The chain combines TRBV24-1 with TRBJ1-1, with D unresolved. This CDR3 comprises 13 residues. Between the trimmed V and J ends, which lost 3 bases and 5 bases, there was a span of 9 bases. Germline CDR1 is KGHDR and CDR2 is SFDVKD. The CDR3 DNA follows: TGTGCCACCAGTGATGGTAGGCTTACTGAAGCTTTCTTT. Protein: CATSDGRLTEAFF.

This clonotype occurred many times. This chain connects TRBV5-1 to TRBJ2-5; the D is unclear. Germline lookup yields CDR1 SGHRS and CDR2 YFSETQ. CDR3 size: 13 residues. V lost 0 bases and J 8 bases, leaving 11 bases between the germline ends. In DNA form, the CDR3 reads TGCGCCAGCAGCTTGGGAACGGACCCAACCCAGTACTTC. It specifies CASSLGTDPTQYF. The full variable domain, its missing parts supplied by reference TRBV5-1 and TRBJ2-5, is KAGVTQTPRYLIKTRGQQVTLSCSPISGHRSVSWYQQTPGQGLQFLFEYFSETQRNKGNFPGRFSGRQFSNSRSEMNVSTLELGDSALYLCASSLGTDPTQYFGPGTRLLVL.

This clonotype was seen at least ten times. V is TRBV6-1 and J is TRBJ1-6, with TRBD1 as a possible D gene (5 bases). This CDR3 comprises 11 residues. From germline, CDR1 is MNHNS and CDR2 SASEGT. Trimming left V 5 bases short and J 10 bases short, with 6 bases between. CDR3 in DNA: TGTGCCAGCAGTTGGGGCTCACCCCTCCACTTT. It translates to CASSWGSPLHF.